One sample yielded the 32 T cell receptor beta chains listed below, sequenced in a study of siplizumab effects on memory and regulatory T cells. Sequencing used immunoSEQ multiplex PCR; TCRdb keeps in-frame clones, though not all of them. Among 100,000 to 110,000 clones listed, around 90% were seen once. Sequencing was done on a sample of CD4+ T cells sorted from blood. The receptors originated from a human donor in good health.

This clone showed up just once. This chain joins TRBV5-4 and TRBJ2-5; D gene unclear. Germline CDR1 SGHNT, CDR2 YYREEE (reference sequence). V was trimmed by 1 base and J by 2 bases, leaving 6 bases between them. The CDR3 runs 13 residues. CDR3: CASSLWQQETQYF. The DNA for the CDR3 is TGTGCCAGCAGCTTGTGGCAGCAAGAGACCCAGTACTTC.

This clone has more than one count but fewer than ten. V gene TRBV30 combines with J gene TRBJ1-2; 7 nucleotides match TRBD1. The CDR3 loop spans 13 amino acids. J was trimmed by 6 bases and V by 1 base; bases with no gene match: 5. Germline V gives CDR1 GTSNPN, CDR2 SVGIG (reference sequence). The CDR3 bases are TGTGCCTGGAGTGAGAGACAGGGCCATGGCTACACCTTC. Protein sequence: CAWSERQGHGYTF.

This clone came up once. This chain connects TRBV19 to TRBJ1-6; D possibly corresponds to TRBD1 (5 bases). The germline CDR1 and CDR2 sequences are LNHDA and SQIVND (reference sequence). V lost 10 bases and J 5 bases, leaving 12 bases between the germline ends. CDR3 length: 13 amino acids. CDR3 sequence: CATGDLHNSPLHF. The DNA of the CDR3 is TGTGCCACTGGGGACCTCCATAATTCACCCCTCCACTTT.

V usage is TRBV19 and J usage is TRBJ1-2, with D unresolved. Deletions cut 10 bases from V and 4 bases from J, with 13 bases between. Per germline, CDR1 LNHDA and CDR2 SQIVND (reference sequence). This CDR3 has 12 amino acids. The CDR3 is CATTDGIYGYTF. The CDR3 DNA is TGTGCCACTACGGACGGAATCTATGGCTACACCTTC. The full variable domain, in which reference TRBV19 and TRBJ1-2 provide the parts outside the CDR3, is DGGITQSPKYLFRKEGQNVTLSCEQNLNHDAMYWYRQDPGQGLRLIYYSQIVNDFQKGDIAEGYSVSREKKESFPLTVTSAQKNPTAFYLCATTDGIYGYTFGSGTRLTVV.

The rearrangement joins TRBV6-4 to TRBJ2-1, with 14 bases lining up with TRBD2. CDR3 length: 15 residues. The junction had 1 base not matched to a gene; V was cut back by 8 bases and J by 1 base. The V gene's germline CDR1 is MRHNA and CDR2 SNTAGT. Here the CDR3 reads CASGTSGGSYNEQFF. For the CDR3, the DNA is TGTGCCAGCGGGACTAGCGGGGGATCCTACAATGAGCAGTTCTTC.

The chain recombines TRBV11-2 with TRBJ1-2, with 7 bases matching TRBD1. The CDR3 contains 12 residues. Germline lookup yields CDR1 SGHAT and CDR2 FQNNGV. Trimming cost V 4 bases and J 8 bases; bases outside gene matches: 4. The DNA for the CDR3 is TGTGCCAGCAGCTCAGGGGGGCTGGGCTACACCTTC. Residues: CASSSGGLGYTF.

The chain employs TRBV7-2 and TRBJ2-5, with 7 nucleotides matching TRBD1. CDR1 is SGHTA, CDR2 FQGNSA, per germline. There are 15 residues in the CDR3. V gave up 5 bases and J gave up 2 bases; unmatched junction bases: 8. The CDR3 loop is CASSVQGTVQETQYF. In nucleotides, the CDR3 is TGTGCCAGCAGCGTACAAGGGACAGTACAAGAGACCCAGTACTTC.

The chain's CDR3 is CASSQVSGGARDTQYF. CDR3 coding DNA: TGTGCCAGCAGCCAAGTCAGCGGGGGGGCCCGGGATACGCAGTATTTT. This chain joins TRBV4-2 and TRBJ2-3, with 10 bases lining up with TRBD2. CDR3 size: 16 residues. V trimming: 1 base; J trimming: 6 bases; junction bases outside the gene matches: 7. Per the germline V gene, CDR1 is LGHNA and CDR2 is YNFKEQ.

This chain joins TRBV11-2 and TRBJ1-5; perhaps TRBD1 as D (5 bases). The CDR3 contains 14 residues. V gave up 1 base and J gave up 3 bases, with 7 bases separating them. CDR1 and CDR2 (germline): SGHAT, FQNNGV. CDR3 coding DNA: TGTGCCAGCAGCTTAGGACAGATCAATCAGCCCCAGCATTTT. It specifies CASSLGQINQPQHF.

As regards this clone: The same CDR3 also results from other DNA sequences found in this sample. The chain employs TRBV18 and TRBJ1-5; D is unclear. The CDR3 totals 13 residues. Deletions cut 6 bases from V and 0 bases from J, with 6 bases between. Germline CDR1 is KGHSH and CDR2 is LQKENI. CDR3 protein: CASSLDSNQPQHF. CDR3 nucleotide sequence: TGTGCCAGCTCTCTCGATAGCAATCAGCCCCAGCATTTT.

The V call is TRBV6-1, the J call TRBJ2-5; TRBD1 agrees at 8 bases. Germline V gene lookup returns CDR1 MNHNS and CDR2 SASEGT. With V trimmed by 7 bases and J by 5 bases, 12 bases remained unmatched. CDR3 size: 15 residues. The CDR3 DNA reads TGTGCCAGCACCCGGACCGGACAGGGTGGGGAGACCCAGTACTTC. Its translation: CASTRTGQGGETQYF.

The chain employs TRBV6-5 and TRBJ1-1, with 8 bases aligning to TRBD1. In germline, CDR1 is MNHEY, CDR2 SVGAGI. The CDR3 sequence is 15 residues long. Germline trimming cut 6 bases from V and 5 bases from J; bases unmatched to any gene: 11. The CDR3 DNA is TGTGCCAGCAGCAAATCCGGACAGGGTAGGACTGAAGCTTTCTTT. Protein sequence: CASSKSGQGRTEAFF.

This clone has a single count. This rearrangement joins TRBV19 to TRBJ1-2, with D unresolved. Germline loops: CDR1 LNHDA, CDR2 SQIVND (reference sequence). This CDR3 is built from 12 residues. V was pared by 4 bases and J by 4 bases, with 7 bases between. The CDR3 DNA reads TGTGCCAGTAGTAGAATCAGCTATGGCTACACCTTC. As protein: CASSRISYGYTF. The whole variable domain, remainder taken from reference TRBV19 and TRBJ1-2, is DGGITQSPKYLFRKEGQNVTLSCEQNLNHDAMYWYRQDPGQGLRLIYYSQIVNDFQKGDIAEGYSVSREKKESFPLTVTSAQKNPTAFYLCASSRISYGYTFGSGTRLTVV.

V gene TRBV7-7 combines with J gene TRBJ2-2, with TRBD1 identical over 8 bases. The V and J ends lost 6 bases and 3 bases, in that order; junction bases with no gene match: 6. There are 15 residues in the CDR3. Germline assignment: CDR1 SSHAT and CDR2 FNYEAQ (reference sequence). CDR3 DNA: TGTGCCAGCAGACCCGGGACAGGCGACACCGGGGAGCTGTTTTTT. It specifies CASRPGTGDTGELFF.

This chain links TRBV6-6 with TRBJ1-2; TRBD1 matches at 9 bases. Germline assignment: CDR1 MNHNY and CDR2 SVGAGI (reference sequence). The CDR3 contains 14 residues. The trim removed 8 bases at V and 8 bases at J, leaving 12 bases unmatched. The CDR3 here is CASRARDRDLGYTF. The CDR3 DNA reads as TGTGCCAGCCGCGCCCGGGACAGGGACCTAGGCTACACCTTC.

The chain combines TRBV30 with TRBJ1-2; 7 bases line up with TRBD1. With 3 bases clipped from V and 4 bases from J, the junction kept 20 bases outside the gene matches. The length of the CDR3 is 18 residues. Germline V CDR1 and CDR2: GTSNPN, SVGIG (reference sequence). In DNA form, the CDR3 reads TGTGCCTGGAGGACAACGGGCCCGGCAGGGGGAAAGAGCTATGGCTACACCTTC. It specifies CAWRTTGPAGGKSYGYTF.

The chain is built from TRBV4-1 and TRBJ2-2, with D perhaps being TRBD1 or TRBD2 (6 bases each). The germline CDR1 and CDR2 sequences are MGHRA and YSYEKL. V lost 4 bases and J 4 bases, leaving 16 bases between the germline ends. The CDR3 runs 16 residues. For the CDR3, the DNA is TGCGCCAGCAGCCTAAAAGGGGGGCCCCTCACCGGGGAGCTGTTTTTT. Amino acid sequence: CASSLKGGPLTGELFF.

This chain links TRBV18 with TRBJ2-1, with 9 bases identical to TRBD2. CDR1 is KGHSH, CDR2 LQKENI, per germline. The CDR3 runs 12 residues. The junction had 10 bases not matched to a gene; V was cut back by 6 bases and J by 16 bases. The chain's CDR3 is CASSQLAGICFF. The CDR3 DNA follows: TGTGCCAGCTCCCAGCTAGCGGGGATTTGTTTCTTC.

The J gene is TRBJ2-7, the V gene TRBV4-2, with D possibly being TRBD1 or TRBD2 (6 bases each). The CDR3 has 17 amino acids. Germline CDR1 is LGHNA and CDR2 is YNFKEQ. V lost 0 bases to trimming and J lost 4 bases, with 19 bases between them. The CDR3 nucleotides read TGTGCCAGCAGCCAAGATCAGAGGGGGGCCCCCCCTTACGAGCAGTACTTC. Encoded protein: CASSQDQRGAPPYEQYF.

The chain employs TRBV2 and TRBJ1-2, with 8 bases matching TRBD1. The CDR3 sequence is 15 residues long. Germline V gives CDR1 SNHLY, CDR2 FYNNEI. The V segment lost 4 bases and the J segment 4 bases; nucleotides outside the gene matches: 8. The CDR3 loop reads CASSVPGQGGYGYTF. DNA of the CDR3: TGTGCCAGCAGTGTCCCCGGACAGGGTGGCTATGGCTACACCTTC.

The genes are TRBV18 and TRBJ2-5, with D possibly matching TRBD2 (5 bases). Trimming stripped 0 bases from V and 5 bases from J, with 7 bases between. Germline loops: CDR1 KGHSH, CDR2 LQKENI. This CDR3 comprises 13 residues. Here the CDR3 DNA reads TGTGCCAGCTCACCACCGCCGGGGGAGACCCAGTACTTC. Encoded protein: CASSPPPGETQYF.

V gene TRBV29-1 combines with J gene TRBJ2-2; weak D call: TRBD1 (5 bases). CDR3 size: 11 residues. Germline V CDR1 and CDR2: SQVTM, ANQGSEA. V lost 6 bases to trimming and J lost 3 bases, with 5 bases between them. This CDR3 reads CSVRDTGELFF. Here the CDR3 DNA reads TGCAGCGTCAGGGACACCGGGGAGCTGTTTTTT.

This clone was picked up one time. The chain joins TRBV4-2 to TRBJ2-3, with D tentatively TRBD1 (6 bases). The V end lost 5 bases, the J end lost 4 bases, and 16 bases lay between the germline ends. From germline, CDR1 is LGHNA and CDR2 YNFKEQ. CDR3 length: 15 amino acids. The CDR3 DNA reads as TGTGCCAGCAGCTCAGGGGCTCTCGGCGCAGATACGCAGTATTTT. Translating it yields CASSSGALGADTQYF.

The V call is TRBV7-7, the J call TRBJ2-7; D might be TRBD1 or TRBD2, each matching 5 bases. Trimming pared 1 base from V and 1 base from J, leaving 11 bases between. There are 15 residues in the CDR3. In germline, CDR1 is SSHAT, CDR2 FNYEAQ (reference sequence). CDR3 in DNA: TGTGCCAGCAGCTTAGGAAGTGGGGGATCCTACGAGCAGTACTTC. Translated, it gives CASSLGSGGSYEQYF. Filled out from reference TRBV7-7 and TRBJ2-7, the complete variable domain reads GAGVSQSPRYKVTKRGQDVTLRCDPISSHATLYWYQQALGQGPEFLTYFNYEAQPDKSGLPSDRFSAERPEGSISTLTIQRTEQRDSAMYRCASSLGSGGSYEQYFGPGTRLTVT.

The chain joins TRBV7-3 to TRBJ2-2, with D possibly being TRBD1 (6 bases). V was clipped by 2 bases and J by 9 bases, with 7 bases between them. The germline gives CDR1 SGHTA, CDR2 FQGTGA. The CDR3 is 12 amino acids. This CDR3 reads CASSLGQRELFF. CDR3 DNA: TGTGCCAGCAGCTTAGGACAGCGGGAGCTGTTTTTT. Drawing the rest from reference TRBV7-3 and TRBJ2-2, the complete variable domain is GAGVSQTPSNKVTEKGKYVELRCDPISGHTALYWYRQSLGQGPEFLIYFQGTGAADDSGLPNDRFFAVRPEGSVSTLKIQRTERGDSAVYLCASSLGQRELFFGEGSRLTVL.

The rearrangement joins TRBV21-1 to TRBJ1-1. TRBV21-1 is an annotated pseudogene. CDR3 length: 14 residues. CDR3 loop: CASTDKTKNTEAFF. DNA for the CDR3: TGTGCCAGCACCGATAAGACGAAGAACACTGAAGCTTTCTTT.

The chain couples TRBV6-1 to TRBJ2-1; D not resolved. The germline V and J ends were trimmed by 4 bases and 9 bases, with 10 bases remaining between them. The CDR3 is made up of 12 amino acids. Per the germline V gene, CDR1 is MNHNS and CDR2 is SASEGT. Written as DNA, the CDR3 is TGTGCCAGCAGTGCGGCCAGATCTGAGCAGTTCTTC. It is translated as CASSAARSEQFF.

This chain joins TRBV19 and TRBJ1-5; D perhaps matches TRBD1 (5 bases). CDR1 is LNHDA, CDR2 SQIVND, per germline (reference sequence). V was clipped by 5 bases and J by 2 bases, with 10 bases between them. The CDR3 extends over 14 amino acids. CDR3 nucleotide sequence: TGTGCCAGTAGTGGGCAGGGAGGCAATCAGCCCCAGCATTTT. Its translation: CASSGQGGNQPQHF. The full variable domain, in which reference TRBV19 and TRBJ1-5 provide the parts outside the CDR3, is DGGITQSPKYLFRKEGQNVTLSCEQNLNHDAMYWYRQDPGQGLRLIYYSQIVNDFQKGDIAEGYSVSREKKESFPLTVTSAQKNPTAFYLCASSGQGGNQPQHFGDGTRLSIL.

The chain links TRBV5-1 to TRBJ2-1; perhaps TRBD1 as D (5 bases). Trimming removed 4 bases from V and 10 bases from J, with 18 bases in between. The germline gives CDR1 SGHRS, CDR2 YFSETQ. This CDR3 contains 14 residues. CDR3 residues: CASSSGALPSEQFF. The CDR3 bases are TGCGCCAGCAGCAGTGGGGCCCTTCCATCAGAGCAGTTCTTC.

As to this clone: Other DNA sequences in the sample encode the same CDR3. The gene calls are TRBV7-2 and TRBJ1-1; D call uncertain. V shed 3 bases and J shed 1 base, with 9 bases lying between them. The V gene's germline CDR1 is SGHTA and CDR2 FQGNSA. CDR3 length: 14 amino acids. The DNA for the CDR3 is TGTGCCAGCAGCTTCCTGGGCGGGAACACTGAAGCTTTCTTT. As protein: CASSFLGGNTEAFF.

V gene TRBV19 combines with J gene TRBJ1-1; D ambiguous. CDR3 length: 15 residues. Germline V gene data show CDR1 as LNHDA and CDR2 as SQIVND (reference sequence). The V end lost 8 bases, the J end lost 0 bases, and 16 bases lay between the germline ends. The DNA of the CDR3 is TGTGCCAGTGAAGGCGGCCGTTTCATGAACACTGAAGCTTTCTTT. This sequence encodes CASEGGRFMNTEAFF.

V and J are TRBV7-3 and TRBJ1-1, with D uncertain. The CDR3 loop spans 13 amino acids. V dropped 1 base and J dropped 1 base, with 4 bases sitting between them. CDR1 is SGHTA, CDR2 FQGTGA, per germline. The CDR3 protein is CASSLRGNTEAFF. The CDR3 nucleotides are TGTGCCAGCAGCTTAAGGGGGAACACTGAAGCTTTCTTT. Full variable domain (missing parts from reference TRBV7-3 and TRBJ1-1): GAGVSQTPSNKVTEKGKYVELRCDPISGHTALYWYRQSLGQGPEFLIYFQGTGAADDSGLPNDRFFAVRPEGSVSTLKIQRTERGDSAVYLCASSLRGNTEAFFGQGTRLTVV.